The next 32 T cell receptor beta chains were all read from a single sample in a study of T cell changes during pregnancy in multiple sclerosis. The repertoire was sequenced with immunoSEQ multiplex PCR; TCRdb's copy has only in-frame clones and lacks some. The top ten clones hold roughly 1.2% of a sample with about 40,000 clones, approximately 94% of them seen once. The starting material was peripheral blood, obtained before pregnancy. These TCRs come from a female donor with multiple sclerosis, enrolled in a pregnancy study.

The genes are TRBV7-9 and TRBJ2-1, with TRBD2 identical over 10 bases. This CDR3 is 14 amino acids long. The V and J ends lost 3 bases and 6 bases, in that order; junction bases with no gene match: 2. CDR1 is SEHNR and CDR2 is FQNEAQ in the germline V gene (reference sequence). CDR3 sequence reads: CASSLSGRANEQFF. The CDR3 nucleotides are TGTGCCAGCAGCTTGAGCGGGAGGGCCAATGAGCAGTTCTTC.

The CDR3 sequence is CASSFSLGEGLNEQYF. The CDR3 DNA is TGTGCCAGCAGTTTCTCGCTAGGGGAGGGCCTGAACGAGCAGTACTTC. This sequence joins TRBV27 and TRBJ2-7, with 7 bases that match TRBD2. The CDR3 has 16 residues. V gave up 3 bases and J gave up 5 bases; unmatched junction bases: 13. Germline CDR1 MNHEY, CDR2 SMNVEV (reference sequence).

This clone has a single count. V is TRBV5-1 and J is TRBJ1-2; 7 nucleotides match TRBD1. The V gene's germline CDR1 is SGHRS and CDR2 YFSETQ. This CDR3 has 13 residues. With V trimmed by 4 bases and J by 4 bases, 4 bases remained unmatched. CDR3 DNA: TGCGCCAGCAGCCAAGGACAGGCCTATGGCTACACCTTC. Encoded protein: CASSQGQAYGYTF. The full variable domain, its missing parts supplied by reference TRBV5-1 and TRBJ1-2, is KAGVTQTPRYLIKTRGQQVTLSCSPISGHRSVSWYQQTPGQGLQFLFEYFSETQRNKGNFPGRFSGRQFSNSRSEMNVSTLELGDSALYLCASSQGQAYGYTFGSGTRLTVV.

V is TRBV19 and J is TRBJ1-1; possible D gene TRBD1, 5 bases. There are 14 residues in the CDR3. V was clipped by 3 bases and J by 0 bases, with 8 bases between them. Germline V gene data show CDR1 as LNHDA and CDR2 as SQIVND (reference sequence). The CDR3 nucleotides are TGTGCCAGTAGTATCCGACAGATGAACACTGAAGCTTTCTTT. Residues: CASSIRQMNTEAFF.

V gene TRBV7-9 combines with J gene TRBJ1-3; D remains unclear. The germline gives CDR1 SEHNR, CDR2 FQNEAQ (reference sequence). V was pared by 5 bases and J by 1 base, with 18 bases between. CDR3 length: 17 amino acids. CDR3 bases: TGTGCCAGCAGCCCTAATGTAGGGAGGATGTCTGGAAACACCATATATTTT. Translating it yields CASSPNVGRMSGNTIYF.

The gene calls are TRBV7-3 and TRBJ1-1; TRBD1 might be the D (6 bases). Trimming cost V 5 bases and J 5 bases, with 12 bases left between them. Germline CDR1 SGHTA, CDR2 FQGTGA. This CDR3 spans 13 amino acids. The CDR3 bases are TGTGCCAGCAGCATACAGGGTGGGACTGAAGCTTTCTTT. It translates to CASSIQGGTEAFF. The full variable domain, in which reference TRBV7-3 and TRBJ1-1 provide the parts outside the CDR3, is GAGVSQTPSNKVTEKGKYVELRCDPISGHTALYWYRQSLGQGPEFLIYFQGTGAADDSGLPNDRFFAVRPEGSVSTLKIQRTERGDSAVYLCASSIQGGTEAFFGQGTRLTVV.

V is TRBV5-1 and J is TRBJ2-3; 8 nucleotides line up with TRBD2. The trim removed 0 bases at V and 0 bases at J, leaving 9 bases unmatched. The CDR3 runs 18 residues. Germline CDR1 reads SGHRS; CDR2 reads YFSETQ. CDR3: CASSLDLAGGRSTDTQYF. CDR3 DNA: TGCGCCAGCAGCTTGGACCTGGCGGGAGGCCGAAGCACAGATACGCAGTATTTT. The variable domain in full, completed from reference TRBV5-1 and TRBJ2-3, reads KAGVTQTPRYLIKTRGQQVTLSCSPISGHRSVSWYQQTPGQGLQFLFEYFSETQRNKGNFPGRFSGRQFSNSRSEMNVSTLELGDSALYLCASSLDLAGGRSTDTQYFGPGTRLTVL.

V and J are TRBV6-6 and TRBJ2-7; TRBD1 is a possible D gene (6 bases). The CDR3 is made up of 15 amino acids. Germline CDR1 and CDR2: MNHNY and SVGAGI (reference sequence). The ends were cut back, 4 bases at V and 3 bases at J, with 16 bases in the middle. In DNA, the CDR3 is TGTGCCAGCAGTTCGGCGGACAGCAACCTCTACGAGCAGTACTTC. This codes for CASSSADSNLYEQYF.

The DNA for the CDR3 is TGTGCCAGCAGCTTGTGGGGGCAGGGTGGTTTTCAGCCCCAGCATTTT. Its translation is CASSLWGQGGFQPQHF. This rearrangement joins TRBV5-6 to TRBJ1-5, with D possibly TRBD1 on 6 matching bases. V lost 1 base and J 6 bases, leaving 17 bases between the germline ends. The CDR3 is 16 amino acids. CDR1 SGHDT and CDR2 YYEEEE come from the germline V gene.

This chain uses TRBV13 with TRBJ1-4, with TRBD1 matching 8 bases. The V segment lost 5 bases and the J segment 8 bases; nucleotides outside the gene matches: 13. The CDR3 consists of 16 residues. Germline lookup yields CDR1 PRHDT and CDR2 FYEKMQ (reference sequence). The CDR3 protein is CASSQNQGALGEKLFF. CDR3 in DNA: TGTGCCAGCAGCCAAAACCAGGGGGCGCTGGGGGAAAAACTGTTTTTT.

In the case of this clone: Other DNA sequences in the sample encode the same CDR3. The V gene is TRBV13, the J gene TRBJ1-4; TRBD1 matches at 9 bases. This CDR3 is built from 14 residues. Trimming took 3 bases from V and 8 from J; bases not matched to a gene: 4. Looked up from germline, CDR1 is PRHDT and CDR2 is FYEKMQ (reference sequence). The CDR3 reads CASSLGQGYEKLFF. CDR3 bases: TGTGCCAGCAGCTTGGGACAGGGTTACGAAAAACTGTTTTTT.

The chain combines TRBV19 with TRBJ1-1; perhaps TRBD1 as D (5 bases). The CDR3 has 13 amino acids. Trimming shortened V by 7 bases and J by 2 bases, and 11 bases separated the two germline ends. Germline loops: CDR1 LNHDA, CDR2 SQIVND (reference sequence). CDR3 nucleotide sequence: TGTGCCAGTACCCCACAGGTAAACACTGAAGCTTTCTTT. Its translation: CASTPQVNTEAFF. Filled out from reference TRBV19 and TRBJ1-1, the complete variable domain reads DGGITQSPKYLFRKEGQNVTLSCEQNLNHDAMYWYRQDPGQGLRLIYYSQIVNDFQKGDIAEGYSVSREKKESFPLTVTSAQKNPTAFYLCASTPQVNTEAFFGQGTRLTVV.

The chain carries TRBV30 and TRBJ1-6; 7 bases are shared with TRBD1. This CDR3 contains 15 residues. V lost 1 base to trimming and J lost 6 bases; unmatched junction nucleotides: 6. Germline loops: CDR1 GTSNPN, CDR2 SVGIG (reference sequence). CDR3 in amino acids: CAWSADRASNSPLHF. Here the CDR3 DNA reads TGTGCCTGGAGTGCAGACAGGGCCTCTAATTCACCCCTCCACTTT.

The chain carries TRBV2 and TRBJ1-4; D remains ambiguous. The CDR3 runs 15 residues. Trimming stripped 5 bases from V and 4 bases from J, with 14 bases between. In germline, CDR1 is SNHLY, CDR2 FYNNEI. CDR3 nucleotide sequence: TGTGCCAGCAGTTACGCCTACGGAGTTAATGAAAAACTGTTTTTT. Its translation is CASSYAYGVNEKLFF.

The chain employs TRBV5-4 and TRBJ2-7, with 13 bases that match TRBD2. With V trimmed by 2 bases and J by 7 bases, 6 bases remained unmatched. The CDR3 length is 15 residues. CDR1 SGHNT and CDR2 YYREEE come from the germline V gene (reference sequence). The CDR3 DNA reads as TGTGCCAGCAGCTTTCTTGGACTAGCGGGAGATGAGCAGTACTTC. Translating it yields CASSFLGLAGDEQYF.

The CDR3 reads CASSRQGTNEAFF. The CDR3 DNA is TGTGCCAGCAGTCGACAGGGTACCAATGAAGCTTTCTTT. V is TRBV2 and J is TRBJ1-1; 7 bases match TRBD1. Germline CDR1 SNHLY, CDR2 FYNNEI. The V gene end was trimmed by 5 bases and the J gene end by 7 bases; junction bases not matched to a gene: 7. CDR3 length equals 13 residues.

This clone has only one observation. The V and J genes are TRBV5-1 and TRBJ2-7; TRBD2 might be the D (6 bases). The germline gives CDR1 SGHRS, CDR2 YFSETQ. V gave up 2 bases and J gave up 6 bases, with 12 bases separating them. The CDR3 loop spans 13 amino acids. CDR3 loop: CASSFSVGGEQYF. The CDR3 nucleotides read TGCGCCAGCAGCTTTAGTGTGGGGGGCGAGCAGTACTTC.

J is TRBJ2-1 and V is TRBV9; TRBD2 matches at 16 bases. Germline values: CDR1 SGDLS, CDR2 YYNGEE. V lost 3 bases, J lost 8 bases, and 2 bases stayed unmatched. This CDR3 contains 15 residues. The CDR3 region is CASSAGTSGRDEQFF. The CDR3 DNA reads TGTGCCAGCAGCGCCGGGACTAGCGGGAGGGATGAGCAGTTCTTC. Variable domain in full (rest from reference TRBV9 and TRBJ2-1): DSGVTQTPKHLITATGQRVTLRCSPRSGDLSVYWYQQSLDQGLQFLIQYYNGEERAKGNILERFSAQQFPDLHSELNLSSLELGDSALYFCASSAGTSGRDEQFFGPGTRLTVL.

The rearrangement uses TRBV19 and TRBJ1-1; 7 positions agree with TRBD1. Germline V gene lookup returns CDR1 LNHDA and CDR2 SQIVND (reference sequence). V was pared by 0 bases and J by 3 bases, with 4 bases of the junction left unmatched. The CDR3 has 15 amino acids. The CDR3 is CASSIEYTGDTEAFF. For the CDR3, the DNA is TGTGCCAGTAGTATAGAATATACAGGGGACACTGAAGCTTTCTTT.

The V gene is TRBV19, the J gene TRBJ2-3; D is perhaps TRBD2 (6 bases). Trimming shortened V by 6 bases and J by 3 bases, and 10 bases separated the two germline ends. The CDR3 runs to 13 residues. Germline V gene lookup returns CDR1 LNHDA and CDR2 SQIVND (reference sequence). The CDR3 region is CASSGSSTDTQYF. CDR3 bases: TGTGCCAGTAGCGGGAGTAGTACAGATACGCAGTATTTT.

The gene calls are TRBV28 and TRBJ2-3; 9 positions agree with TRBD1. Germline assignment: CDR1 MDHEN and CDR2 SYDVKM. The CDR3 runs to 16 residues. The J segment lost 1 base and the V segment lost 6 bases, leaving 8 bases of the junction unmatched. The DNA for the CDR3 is TGTGCCAGCAGCCCTTCGCGGGACAGGGGCACAGATACGCAGTATTTT. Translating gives CASSPSRDRGTDTQYF.

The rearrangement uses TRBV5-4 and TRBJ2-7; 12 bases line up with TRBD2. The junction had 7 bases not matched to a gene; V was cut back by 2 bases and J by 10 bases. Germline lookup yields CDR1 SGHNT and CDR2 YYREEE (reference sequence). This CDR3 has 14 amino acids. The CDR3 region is CASSFYLAGGDQYF. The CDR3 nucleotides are TGTGCCAGCAGCTTTTATCTAGCGGGAGGGGACCAGTACTTC.

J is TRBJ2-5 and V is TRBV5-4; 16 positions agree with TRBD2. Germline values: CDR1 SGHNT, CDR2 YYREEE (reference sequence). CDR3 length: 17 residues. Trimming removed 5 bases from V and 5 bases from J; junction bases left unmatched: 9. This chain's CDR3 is CASSFGTSGREGETQYF. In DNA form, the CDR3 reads TGTGCCAGCAGTTTCGGGACTAGCGGGAGGGAAGGCGAGACCCAGTACTTC. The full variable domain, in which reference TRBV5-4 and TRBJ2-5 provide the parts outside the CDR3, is ETGVTQSPTHLIKTRGQQVTLRCSSQSGHNTVSWYQQALGQGPQFIFQYYREEENGRGNFPPRFSGLQFPNYSSELNVNALELDDSALYLCASSFGTSGREGETQYFGPGTRLLVL.

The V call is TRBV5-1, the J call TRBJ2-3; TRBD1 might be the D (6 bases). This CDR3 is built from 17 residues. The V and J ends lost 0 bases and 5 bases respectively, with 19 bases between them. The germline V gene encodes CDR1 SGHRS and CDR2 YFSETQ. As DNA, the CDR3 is TGCGCCAGCAGCTTGGGAGGACAGCTTTTCAACCGAGATACGCAGTATTTT. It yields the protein CASSLGGQLFNRDTQYF. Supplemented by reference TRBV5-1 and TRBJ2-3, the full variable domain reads KAGVTQTPRYLIKTRGQQVTLSCSPISGHRSVSWYQQTPGQGLQFLFEYFSETQRNKGNFPGRFSGRQFSNSRSEMNVSTLELGDSALYLCASSLGGQLFNRDTQYFGPGTRLTVL.

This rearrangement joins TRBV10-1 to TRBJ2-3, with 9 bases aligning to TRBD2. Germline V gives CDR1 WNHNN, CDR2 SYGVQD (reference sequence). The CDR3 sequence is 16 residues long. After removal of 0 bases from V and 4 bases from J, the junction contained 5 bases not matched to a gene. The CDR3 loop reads CASSESSAGGPDTQYF. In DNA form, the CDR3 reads TGCGCCAGCAGTGAGTCGTCGGCGGGAGGGCCAGATACGCAGTATTTT.

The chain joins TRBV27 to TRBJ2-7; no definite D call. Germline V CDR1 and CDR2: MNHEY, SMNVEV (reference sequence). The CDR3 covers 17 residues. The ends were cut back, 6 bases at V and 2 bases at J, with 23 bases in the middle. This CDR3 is CASSITPRGLQAYEQYF. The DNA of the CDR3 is TGTGCCAGCAGCATAACCCCCAGAGGCCTCCAAGCCTACGAGCAGTACTTC.

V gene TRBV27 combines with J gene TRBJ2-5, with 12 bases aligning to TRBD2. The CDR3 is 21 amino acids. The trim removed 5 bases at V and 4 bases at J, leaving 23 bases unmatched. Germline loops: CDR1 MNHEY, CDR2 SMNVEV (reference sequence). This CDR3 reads CASSPRSTSGSSRIATETQYF. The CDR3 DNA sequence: TGTGCCAGCAGTCCCCGATCGACTAGCGGGAGTAGTCGGATCGCAACAGAGACCCAGTACTTC.

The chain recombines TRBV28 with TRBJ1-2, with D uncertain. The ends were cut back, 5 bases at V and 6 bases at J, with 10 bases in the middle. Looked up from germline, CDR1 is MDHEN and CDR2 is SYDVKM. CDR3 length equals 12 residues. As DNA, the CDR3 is TGTGCCAGCAGTCCTCGAGGTGATGGCTACACCTTC. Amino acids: CASSPRGDGYTF.

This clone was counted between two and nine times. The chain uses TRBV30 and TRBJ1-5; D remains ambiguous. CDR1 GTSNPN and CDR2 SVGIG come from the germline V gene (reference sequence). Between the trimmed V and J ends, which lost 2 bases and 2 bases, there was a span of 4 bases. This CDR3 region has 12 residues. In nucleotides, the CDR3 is TGTGCCTGGAGTCCGGGCAATCAGCCCCAGCATTTT. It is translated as CAWSPGNQPQHF.

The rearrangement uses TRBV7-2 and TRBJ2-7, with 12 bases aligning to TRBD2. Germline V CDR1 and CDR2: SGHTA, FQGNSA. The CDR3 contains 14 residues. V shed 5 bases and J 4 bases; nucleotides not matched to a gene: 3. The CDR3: CASSQGLAGYEQYF. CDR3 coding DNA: TGTGCCAGCAGCCAAGGACTAGCGGGGTACGAGCAGTACTTC.

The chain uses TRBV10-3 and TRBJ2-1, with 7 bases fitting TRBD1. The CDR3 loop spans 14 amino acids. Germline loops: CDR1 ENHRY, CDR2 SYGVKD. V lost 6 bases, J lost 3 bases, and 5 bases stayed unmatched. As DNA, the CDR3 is TGTGCCATCAGGCCGGGGACAGACTACAATGAGCAGTTCTTC. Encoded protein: CAIRPGTDYNEQFF.

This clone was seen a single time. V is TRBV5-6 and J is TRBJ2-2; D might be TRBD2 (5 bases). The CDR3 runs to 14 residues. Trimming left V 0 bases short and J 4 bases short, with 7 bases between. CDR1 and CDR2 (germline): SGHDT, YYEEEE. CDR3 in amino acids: CASSLVAGTGELFF. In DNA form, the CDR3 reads TGTGCCAGCAGCTTGGTTGCGGGCACCGGGGAGCTGTTTTTT. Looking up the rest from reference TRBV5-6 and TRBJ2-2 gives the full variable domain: DAGVTQSPTHLIKTRGQQVTLRCSPKSGHDTVSWYQQALGQGPQFIFQYYEEEERQRGNFPDRFSGHQFPNYSSELNVNALLLGDSALYLCASSLVAGTGELFFGEGSRLTVL.